This T cell receptor beta chain is drawn from a study of neurological immune-mediated disorders. TCRdb reanalysed the 5' RACE reads using MiXCR and keeps one entry per CDR3 protein. The data show 65,000 to 80,000 distinct CDR3 sequences, with approximately 5% seen just once and roughly 2% held by the top ten. Unmatched junction bases numbered 13, after V lost 3 bases and J lost 6 bases. Germline V gene data show CDR1 as DFQATT and CDR2 as SNEGSKA (reference sequence). The CDR3 totals 18 residues. Sequencing was performed on PBMCs. The TCR originated in a woman between 65 and 79 years old with multiple sclerosis. The chain recombines TRBV20-1 with TRBJ2-4; 14 nucleotides align to TRBD2. The CDR3 DNA reads as TGCAGTGCTAGTCGACAGACTAGCGGGAGGGCCAGCGTAAACATTCAGTACTTC. Encoded protein: CSASRQTSGRASVNIQYF.